Presented here are 21 T cell receptor beta chains from one specimen sequenced in a study of CD8 T cells in Susac syndrome. An amount of RNA that ranged from about 0.45 to 1 ug was reverse transcribed with random hexamers. MiXCR, run by TCRdb on the immunoSEQ multiplex PCR reads, gives a single entry per CDR3 protein. The sample comprises 150,000 to 200,000 distinct CDR3 sequences, around 94% of which are singletons, and around 0.15% rests with the top ten. The sequenced material came from CD4+ T cells from PBMCs. Every receptor here comes from a human donor in good health.

The count of this clonotype is one. The chain carries TRBV20-1 and TRBJ2-7; D may be TRBD1 or TRBD2 (5 bases each). V was pared by 1 base and J by 2 bases, with 15 bases between. The CDR3 length is 15 residues. Germline V gene lookup returns CDR1 DFQATT and CDR2 SNEGSKA (reference sequence). The CDR3 reads CSARVPGRMAYEQYF. The DNA for the CDR3 is TGCAGTGCTAGAGTTCCGGGACGGATGGCCTACGAGCAGTACTTC.

The gene calls are TRBV15 and TRBJ1-5, with D possibly TRBD1 on 5 matching bases. The CDR3 spans 16 residues. V was cut by 5 bases and J by 4 bases, with 18 bases left in between. The germline CDR1 and CDR2 sequences are LNHNV and YYDKDF (reference sequence). The DNA for the CDR3 is TGTGCCACCAGCCGCCCCGGGGGGATCGGGAATCAGCCCCAGCATTTT. This encodes CATSRPGGIGNQPQHF.

The rearrangement uses TRBV29-1 and TRBJ2-3, with no clear D. The CDR3 has 12 residues. The germline V and J ends were trimmed by 4 bases and 6 bases, with 11 bases remaining between them. The V gene's germline CDR1 is SQVTM and CDR2 ANQGSEA. Here the CDR3 reads CSVAGGEDTQYF. The CDR3, as DNA: TGCAGCGTTGCCGGTGGCGAGGATACGCAGTATTTT.

J is TRBJ2-1 and V is TRBV14, with no clear D. The V gene lost 4 bases and the J gene lost 6 bases, with 13 bases spanning the gap. The CDR3 contains 14 residues. Germline assignment: CDR1 SGHDN and CDR2 FVKESK. This chain's CDR3 is CASSPTNYGNEQFF. CDR3 DNA sequence: TGTGCCAGCAGCCCTACTAACTATGGCAATGAGCAGTTCTTC.

With respect to this clonotype: At one end, the junction sequence differs from germline, possibly due to a read error. The chain employs TRBV2 and TRBJ2-7; D is unclear. Germline V lookup: CDR1 SNHLY, CDR2 FYNNEI. The CDR3 has 12 amino acids. CDR3 sequence (DNA): TGTGCCAGCACTGAAGGGCCAGGCGAGCAGTACTTC. Amino acids: CASTEGPGEQYF.

The sample holds one count of this clonotype. V and J are TRBV25-1 and TRBJ1-2; 9 nucleotides agree with TRBD1. The trim removed 4 bases at V and 3 bases at J, leaving 3 bases unmatched. CDR1 MGHDK and CDR2 SYGVNS come from the germline V gene. The CDR3 runs 14 residues. The CDR3 bases are TGTGCCAGCAGTGGGACAGGGGTCGACTATGGCTACACCTTC. Translation gives CASSGTGVDYGYTF.

The chain recombines TRBV19 with TRBJ2-7; 8 bases match TRBD1. The CDR3 covers 14 residues. V gave up 5 bases and J gave up 6 bases; unmatched junction bases: 9. In germline, CDR1 is LNHDA, CDR2 SQIVND (reference sequence). CDR3 bases: TGTGCCAGTAGTGCCCCCGGGACAGGAGGCGAGCAGTACTTC. Translating gives CASSAPGTGGEQYF.

The J gene is TRBJ1-2, the V gene TRBV3-1, with TRBD1 as a possible D gene (5 bases). There are 14 residues in the CDR3. Trimming shortened V by 4 bases and J by 4 bases, and 13 bases separated the two germline ends. From germline, CDR1 is LGHDT and CDR2 YNNKEL (reference sequence). In nucleotides, the CDR3 is TGTGCCAGCAGCCGCCAGGGCGAGGGCTATGGCTACACCTTC. Translated, it gives CASSRQGEGYGYTF.

The chain joins TRBV14 to TRBJ1-1, with unresolved D. Germline V CDR1 and CDR2: SGHDN, FVKESK. CDR3 size: 14 residues. V dropped 4 bases and J dropped 1 base, with 10 bases sitting between them. CDR3 region: CASSRPLPNTEAFF. The CDR3 region has the DNA TGTGCCAGCAGCCGGCCCCTTCCGAACACTGAAGCTTTCTTT.

This rearrangement joins TRBV4-3 to TRBJ2-3, with a tentative D call TRBD2 (7 bases). Germline CDR1 LGHNA, CDR2 YSLEER. Trimming stripped 0 bases from V and 0 bases from J, with 13 bases between. The CDR3 sequence is 17 residues long. CDR3 amino acids: CASSQDWAGASTDTQYF. The CDR3 nucleotides read TGCGCCAGCAGCCAAGATTGGGCGGGGGCTAGCACAGATACGCAGTATTTT.

The V gene is TRBV3-1, the J gene TRBJ1-5; D is unclear. The CDR3 has 14 residues. Germline V gives CDR1 LGHDT, CDR2 YNNKEL (reference sequence). V lost 0 bases, J lost 4 bases, and 7 bases lay in between. The CDR3 is CASSQERANQPQHF. In DNA, the CDR3 is TGTGCCAGCAGCCAAGAGAGGGCGAATCAGCCCCAGCATTTT.

V is TRBV6-6 and J is TRBJ1-1; D uncertain. CDR3 length: 12 residues. Per germline, CDR1 MNHNY and CDR2 SVGAGI (reference sequence). With 0 bases removed from V and 7 bases from J, the gap between germline ends came to 6 bases. The CDR3 region is CASSYSRIEAFF. For the CDR3, the DNA is TGTGCCAGCAGTTACTCACGGATTGAAGCTTTCTTT.

V is TRBV29-1 and J is TRBJ1-6, with TRBD1 identical over 8 bases. In germline, CDR1 is SQVTM, CDR2 ANQGSEA. CDR3 length: 14 residues. The V and J ends lost 6 bases and 8 bases, in that order; junction bases with no gene match: 9. The CDR3 loop is CSVGTGAPDSPLHF. The CDR3 region has the DNA TGCAGCGTGGGGACAGGAGCCCCAGATTCACCCCTCCACTTT.

The chain carries TRBV20-1 and TRBJ2-3; weak D call: TRBD2 (6 bases). The CDR3 loop spans 13 amino acids. The germline CDR1 and CDR2 sequences are DFQATT and SNEGSKA (reference sequence). The CDR3 DNA follows: TGCAGGCCAGGGCGGGATAGCACAGATACGCAGTATTTT. Amino acid sequence: CRPGRDSTDTQYF.

This chain uses TRBV5-1 with TRBJ1-1; D gene ambiguous. CDR1 is SGHRS and CDR2 is YFSETQ in the germline V gene. Trimming took 0 bases from V and 1 from J, leaving 10 bases between them. This CDR3 comprises 15 residues. This CDR3 reads CASSLASFSNTEAFF. CDR3 coding DNA: TGCGCCAGCAGCTTGGCCAGTTTTTCGAACACTGAAGCTTTCTTT.

The V and J genes are TRBV18 and TRBJ1-5, with a weak D call TRBD1 (5 bases). CDR1 and CDR2 from the germline V gene are KGHSH and LQKENI. Trimming pared 5 bases from V and 2 bases from J, leaving 13 bases between. CDR3 length equals 15 residues. In nucleotides, the CDR3 is TGTGCCAGCTCAACCCGGGGGAGGGGCAATCAGCCCCAGCATTTT. It is translated as CASSTRGRGNQPQHF.

This chain links TRBV20-1 with TRBJ2-7; D is ambiguous. Germline CDR1 reads DFQATT; CDR2 reads SNEGSKA (reference sequence). This CDR3 comprises 11 residues. The ends were cut back, 4 bases at V and 1 base at J, with 5 bases in the middle. The CDR3 nucleotides read TGCAGTGCTACCGAGTCCTACGAGCAGTACTTC. Translation gives CSATESYEQYF.

The chain recombines TRBV18 with TRBJ2-3; 8 nucleotides agree with TRBD1. The CDR3 has 16 residues. From germline, CDR1 is KGHSH and CDR2 LQKENI. V lost 1 base and J lost 0; bases outside the gene matches: 3. CDR3 nucleotides: TGTGCCAGCTCACCACTTGACAGGGGTAGCACAGATACGCAGTATTTT. Its protein is CASSPLDRGSTDTQYF.

V gene TRBV20-1 combines with J gene TRBJ1-5, with 7 bases fitting TRBD1. The V and J ends lost 5 bases and 1 base, in that order; junction bases with no gene match: 5. Germline V gives CDR1 DFQATT, CDR2 SNEGSKA (reference sequence). CDR3 length: 14 amino acids. The CDR3: CSAPPTGSNQPQHF. The CDR3 nucleotides read TGCAGTGCTCCCCCGACAGGGAGCAATCAGCCCCAGCATTTT.

The V and J genes are TRBV3-1 and TRBJ2-7; D is ambiguous. With 2 bases removed from V and 3 bases from J, the gap between germline ends came to 11 bases. CDR1 is LGHDT and CDR2 is YNNKEL in the germline V gene (reference sequence). The CDR3 is 14 amino acids. CDR3 DNA: TGTGCCAGCAGCCAATTCCACCGCCTCTACGAGCAGTACTTC. As protein: CASSQFHRLYEQYF.

The chain couples TRBV20-1 to TRBJ2-7; 11 bases map to TRBD1. The CDR3 contains 15 residues. The V and J ends lost 0 bases and 6 bases, in that order; junction bases with no gene match: 7. The germline CDR1 and CDR2 sequences are DFQATT and SNEGSKA (reference sequence). DNA for the CDR3: TGCAGTGCTAGAGAGGGGACAGGGGGATATCGCGAGCAGTACTTC. It specifies CSAREGTGGYREQYF.